The rows below give T cell receptor beta chains drawn from one sample of a study of T cell responses to AZD1222 COVID-19 vaccine. The data were produced by immunoSEQ multiplex PCR, yet TCRdb's version contains in-frame clones alone and is incomplete. The sample consists of some 86,000 clones, over 75% of them appearing once. The source material was peripheral blood, sampled on day 0 of AZD1222 vaccination. The receptor source for this set is an adult in good health. Each CDR3 is given with its conserved first and last residue. Fields, in order: clone size, J gene, V gene, CDR3 protein. Where a row states a size, it is once, few, many or the class of an expanded clone; other rows omit it.

-,TRBJ2-5,TRBV7-8,CASSLAGTSGRRVGETQYF
-,TRBJ2-6,TRBV14,CASSLAAGANVLTF
-,TRBJ2-3,TRBV3-1/TRBV3-2,CASSQGTGVSTDTQYF
few,TRBJ2-7,TRBV7-8,CASSSSGQAFNEQYF
-,TRBJ2-3,TRBV6-1,CASSEDSGSGDTQYF
few,TRBJ1-3,TRBV10-3,CAISEISGDTIYF
-,TRBJ2-7,TRBV6-6,CASSETGGRSYEQYF
-,TRBJ2-7,TRBV6-2/TRBV6-3,CASSYSGEQYF
-,TRBJ1-1,TRBV5-1,CASSQGAYTEAFF
-,TRBJ2-1,TRBV11-3,CASSATSGGLNEQFF
few,TRBJ2-7,TRBV10-3,CAISEGPGQQSRF
-,TRBJ1-1,TRBV5-4,CASRGDRANTEAFF
-,TRBJ2-1,TRBV27,CASSLHDPDRAVGYNEQFF
once,TRBJ2-3,TRBV2,CASSISGTSTDTQYF
-,TRBJ2-1,TRBV7-6,CASSSARGTSGRTLNNEQFF
-,TRBJ2-1,TRBV3-1/TRBV3-2,CASSQERVGEQFF
-,TRBJ2-2,TRBV9,CASSVLGTGAGELFF
-,TRBJ1-1,TRBV6-5,CASSPGFHTEAFF
-,TRBJ2-2,TRBV5-1,CASSRAGTGELFF
-,TRBJ2-3,TRBV5-3,CARSRDESGGFTDTQYF
few,TRBJ1-5,TRBV12-5,CASGTAGGANQPQHF
-,TRBJ2-1,TRBV15,CATSRDLTRGFVREQFF
-,TRBJ2-5,TRBV11-2,CASSFGQGARETQYF
few,TRBJ1-5,TRBV18,CASSPLGGNQPQHF
-,TRBJ2-3,TRBV6-1,CASSEASKMPTDTQYF
-,TRBJ1-2,TRBV6-5,CASKGDLNGYTF
-,TRBJ2-7,TRBV6-5,CASTLDGPYEQYF
few,TRBJ2-4,TRBV6-2/TRBV6-3,CASSKGTGNIQYF
-,TRBJ1-5,TRBV18,CASSPQASNQPQHF
-,TRBJ1-5,TRBV5-1,CASENRTGNSNQPQHF
-,TRBJ1-1,TRBV6-5,CASTWTDQVNTEAFF
-,TRBJ2-1,TRBV11-2,CASSLDNEQFF
-,TRBJ1-1,TRBV28,CASKGNTEAFF
-,TRBJ2-3,TRBV28,CASSSSWPDTQYF